These T cell receptor beta chains were read from a single sample in a study of blood T cell repertoires in COVID-19. Some clones are missing from TCRdb's copy, which holds only in-frame ones; the method was immunoSEQ multiplex PCR. This sample yields some 240,000 clones, of which approximately 78% are seen a single time; approximately 5% belongs to the top ten. Sequences were obtained from peripheral blood. The receptors derive from a woman in her sixties or seventies with COVID-19, enrolled during active disease. The CDR3 runs from the conserved cysteine through the conserved F or W. The D gene is left open where the match is weak. Only part of the rows carry a size: once, few, many, or a class if the clone is expanded.

clone_size: .
j_call: TRBJ2-1
d_call: TRBD2
v_call: TRBV5-4
cdr3_nt: TGTGCCAGCAGCCTAAGGACTAGCGGGAATGTTAATGAGCAGTTCTTC
cdr3_aa: CASSLRTSGNVNEQFF

clone_size: .
j_call: TRBJ1-4
d_call: TRBD1
v_call: TRBV7-9
cdr3_nt: TGTGCCAGCAGCTCGGCAGGAGGGACAGGGAATGAAAAACTGTTTTTT
cdr3_aa: CASSSAGGTGNEKLFF

clone_size: .
j_call: TRBJ2-5
d_call: TRBD2
v_call: TRBV4-1
cdr3_nt: TGCGCCAGCAGCCAAGCAAGACTAGCGGGAGGGGACCAAGAGACCCAGTACTTC
cdr3_aa: CASSQARLAGGDQETQYF

clone_size: .
j_call: TRBJ1-2
d_call: TRBD1
v_call: TRBV7-9
cdr3_nt: TGTGCCAGCAGCCTCGTGACAGGGGCAGGAGGCTACACCTTC
cdr3_aa: CASSLVTGAGGYTF

clone_size: .
j_call: TRBJ1-2
d_call: .
v_call: TRBV2
cdr3_nt: TGTGCCAGCGCATCTGACAGCCAACAGAACTTC
cdr3_aa: CASASDSQQNF

clone_size: .
j_call: TRBJ1-3
d_call: .
v_call: TRBV5-1
cdr3_nt: TGCGCCAGCAGCCTTACAGGGCGTGGAAACACCATATATTTT
cdr3_aa: CASSLTGRGNTIYF

clone_size: .
j_call: TRBJ1-4
d_call: TRBD1
v_call: TRBV5-6
cdr3_nt: TGTGCCAGCAGCTTGGTGGACAGGGGGCTGGAGGATAATGAAAAACTGTTTTTT
cdr3_aa: CASSLVDRGLEDNEKLFF

clone_size: .
j_call: TRBJ1-1
d_call: .
v_call: TRBV11-2
cdr3_nt: TGTGCCAGCAGCACGAGATACAGGGTTTCTGAAGCTTTCTTT
cdr3_aa: CASSTRYRVSEAFF

clone_size: once
j_call: TRBJ1-2
d_call: TRBD1
v_call: TRBV19
cdr3_nt: TGTGCCAGTAGTCCGGGACAGCTACCTCGGCGCTACACCTTC
cdr3_aa: CASSPGQLPRRYTF

clone_size: .
j_call: TRBJ1-1
d_call: TRBD1
v_call: TRBV19
cdr3_nt: TGTGCCAGTAGTATGCCGGGACAGGGGAGATTTGAAGCTTTCTTT
cdr3_aa: CASSMPGQGRFEAFF

clone_size: .
j_call: TRBJ2-7
d_call: TRBD1
v_call: TRBV6-2/TRBV6-3
cdr3_nt: TGTGCCAGCAGCCGGACAGGTCCCTACGAGCAGTACTTC
cdr3_aa: CASSRTGPYEQYF

clone_size: .
j_call: TRBJ2-1
d_call: .
v_call: TRBV5-8
cdr3_nt: TGTGCCAGCAGCCGAGGCCGTCTAACTAATGAGCAGTTCTTC
cdr3_aa: CASSRGRLTNEQFF

clone_size: .
j_call: TRBJ1-1
d_call: .
v_call: TRBV6-1
cdr3_nt: TGTGCCACCCGGGGTTACTATGGCACTGAAGCTTTCTTT
cdr3_aa: CATRGYYGTEAFF

clone_size: .
j_call: TRBJ1-2
d_call: .
v_call: TRBV6-2/TRBV6-3
cdr3_nt: TGTGCCAGCAGCCATGGAGGGGACGGCTACACCTTC
cdr3_aa: CASSHGGDGYTF

clone_size: .
j_call: TRBJ2-1
d_call: TRBD2
v_call: TRBV27
cdr3_nt: TGTGCCAGCTTTCGGGGGGGTATTTACAATGAGCAGTTCTTC
cdr3_aa: CASFRGGIYNEQFF

clone_size: once
j_call: TRBJ2-7
d_call: .
v_call: TRBV6-5
cdr3_nt: TGTGCCAGCAACCGAGGTTCAGACCCAGCCTACGAGCAGTACTTC
cdr3_aa: CASNRGSDPAYEQYF

clone_size: .
j_call: TRBJ1-2
d_call: .
v_call: TRBV29-1
cdr3_nt: TGCAGCGTTGAAGATCGATCAGGCGTTCGTGGCTACACCTTC
cdr3_aa: CSVEDRSGVRGYTF

clone_size: .
j_call: TRBJ2-3
d_call: .
v_call: TRBV4-1
cdr3_nt: TGCGCCAGCAGCCCGATCGCCCCGGGGTCCACAGATACGCAGTATTTT
cdr3_aa: CASSPIAPGSTDTQYF

clone_size: .
j_call: TRBJ2-7
d_call: .
v_call: TRBV27
cdr3_nt: TGTGCCAGCAGTTTAGGCGGCGAGCAGTACTTC
cdr3_aa: CASSLGGEQYF

clone_size: .
j_call: TRBJ2-1
d_call: TRBD1
v_call: TRBV11-3
cdr3_nt: TGTGCCAGCAGCCCAGGACAGGGCAATGAGCAGTTCTTC
cdr3_aa: CASSPGQGNEQFF

clone_size: .
j_call: TRBJ1-2
d_call: .
v_call: TRBV10-3
cdr3_nt: TGTGCCATCAGTGATCCCTACAGGGCCGCTAACTATGGCTACACCTTC
cdr3_aa: CAISDPYRAANYGYTF

clone_size: .
j_call: TRBJ2-7
d_call: TRBD1
v_call: TRBV19
cdr3_nt: TGTGCCAGTAGCCGAAAGGACAGGGGAGGGTACGAGCAGTACTTC
cdr3_aa: CASSRKDRGGYEQYF

clone_size: .
j_call: TRBJ2-5
d_call: TRBD2
v_call: TRBV11-2
cdr3_nt: TGTGCCAGCAGCTTAGGGGCTAGCGGGAGGGCAGAGACCCAGTACTTC
cdr3_aa: CASSLGASGRAETQYF

clone_size: few
j_call: TRBJ1-3
d_call: TRBD1
v_call: TRBV5-4
cdr3_nt: TGTGCCAGCAGCCGTGGGACAGGGAGAGACACCATATATTTT
cdr3_aa: CASSRGTGRDTIYF

clone_size: .
j_call: TRBJ1-2
d_call: .
v_call: TRBV5-1
cdr3_nt: TGCGCCAGCAGCTCGGAGGGCTCCAGCTATGGCTACACCTTC
cdr3_aa: CASSSEGSSYGYTF

clone_size: once
j_call: TRBJ2-2
d_call: .
v_call: TRBV7-9
cdr3_nt: TGTGCCAGCAAACCGCTATATGGAGCGCTTAACACCGGGGAGCTGTTTTTT
cdr3_aa: CASKPLYGALNTGELFF

clone_size: .
j_call: TRBJ2-1
d_call: TRBD1
v_call: TRBV5-1
cdr3_nt: TGCGCCAGCAGCTTTCTGGACAGGAATGAGCAGTTCTTC
cdr3_aa: CASSFLDRNEQFF

clone_size: .
j_call: TRBJ1-5
d_call: .
v_call: TRBV19
cdr3_nt: TGTGCCAGTAACCAGGGCAATCAGCCCCAGCATTTT
cdr3_aa: CASNQGNQPQHF

clone_size: .
j_call: TRBJ1-1
d_call: TRBD1
v_call: TRBV5-1
cdr3_nt: TGCGCCAGCAGCTCGGGTGGGACAGGGGGGTACACTGAAGCTTTCTTT
cdr3_aa: CASSSGGTGGYTEAFF

clone_size: once
j_call: TRBJ2-1
d_call: TRBD1
v_call: TRBV25-1
cdr3_nt: TGTGCCAGCAGTACAGGGGTGCGGGAGCAGTTCTTC
cdr3_aa: CASSTGVREQFF

clone_size: .
j_call: TRBJ1-5
d_call: TRBD1
v_call: TRBV19
cdr3_nt: TGTGCCAGTAGTGGAAACAGGGGTGTGAGCAATCAGCCCCAGCATTTT
cdr3_aa: CASSGNRGVSNQPQHF

clone_size: .
j_call: TRBJ2-5
d_call: .
v_call: TRBV9
cdr3_nt: TGTGCCAGCAGCCCTAGGGGCCGTTCGGCAGAGACCCAGTACTTC
cdr3_aa: CASSPRGRSAETQYF

clone_size: .
j_call: TRBJ1-1
d_call: .
v_call: TRBV28
cdr3_nt: TGTGCCAGCAGTTCACCGGGACTTCAACGACGCACTGAAGCTTTCTTT
cdr3_aa: CASSSPGLQRRTEAFF

clone_size: .
j_call: TRBJ1-1
d_call: .
v_call: TRBV5-4
cdr3_nt: TGTGCCAGCAGCTTGTCGTCAGGGGTAAGGACTGAAGCTTTCTTT
cdr3_aa: CASSLSSGVRTEAFF

clone_size: .
j_call: TRBJ1-1
d_call: .
v_call: TRBV30
cdr3_nt: TGTGCCTTGAACCCCGGCAGGGATAGCACTGAAGCTTTCTTT
cdr3_aa: CALNPGRDSTEAFF

clone_size: .
j_call: TRBJ2-7
d_call: TRBD2
v_call: TRBV27
cdr3_nt: TGTGCCAGCCGATTAGCGGGAGAGTTCTACGAGCAGTACTTC
cdr3_aa: CASRLAGEFYEQYF

clone_size: once
j_call: TRBJ1-5
d_call: .
v_call: TRBV2
cdr3_nt: TGTGCCAGCAGTGAACGGGAGGGTCTGGCTCAGCCCCAGCATTTT
cdr3_aa: CASSEREGLAQPQHF

clone_size: .
j_call: TRBJ2-7
d_call: TRBD2
v_call: TRBV4-3
cdr3_nt: TGCGCCAGCAGCCAAGTTTTCGCGGGAGGGCCTGGCGAGCAGTACTTC
cdr3_aa: CASSQVFAGGPGEQYF

clone_size: .
j_call: TRBJ1-5
d_call: .
v_call: TRBV6-5
cdr3_nt: TGTGCCAGCAGTAGGGGCGGAGGGGGCAATCAGCCCCAGCATTTT
cdr3_aa: CASSRGGGGNQPQHF

clone_size: .
j_call: TRBJ2-5
d_call: TRBD1
v_call: TRBV2
cdr3_nt: TGTGCCAGCAGTCGGGACAGGGGGCGCCGTGGTCAAGAGACCCAGTACTTC
cdr3_aa: CASSRDRGRRGQETQYF

clone_size: .
j_call: TRBJ2-7
d_call: TRBD2
v_call: TRBV15
cdr3_nt: TGTGCCACCAAGGGGGCTAGCGGGACCTACGAGCAGTACTTC
cdr3_aa: CATKGASGTYEQYF

clone_size: .
j_call: TRBJ2-2
d_call: TRBD1
v_call: TRBV6-5
cdr3_nt: TGTGCCAGCAGTTTTACCGGGACAGGGGCCGGGGAGCTGTTTTTT
cdr3_aa: CASSFTGTGAGELFF

clone_size: .
j_call: TRBJ1-6
d_call: TRBD1
v_call: TRBV28
cdr3_nt: TGTGCCAGCGCCTCGGGACAGGACACTTCACCCCTCCACTTT
cdr3_aa: CASASGQDTSPLHF

clone_size: .
j_call: TRBJ2-1
d_call: .
v_call: TRBV19
cdr3_nt: TGTGCCAGTAGTATCACGGGGTCTTTCTACAATGAGCAGTTCTTC
cdr3_aa: CASSITGSFYNEQFF

clone_size: .
j_call: TRBJ1-2
d_call: TRBD1
v_call: TRBV24-1
cdr3_nt: TGTGCCACCAGTGATCCCGGGACAGGGAGTTATGGCTACACCTTC
cdr3_aa: CATSDPGTGSYGYTF

clone_size: .
j_call: TRBJ1-6
d_call: TRBD1
v_call: TRBV28
cdr3_nt: TGTGCCAGCGGGAGGACAGGGGGCGTGGGGTCACCCCTCCACTTT
cdr3_aa: CASGRTGGVGSPLHF

clone_size: .
j_call: TRBJ2-5
d_call: .
v_call: TRBV5-4
cdr3_nt: TGTGCCAGCACACTAGTACACTCCCAAGAGACCCAGTACTTC
cdr3_aa: CASTLVHSQETQYF

clone_size: few
j_call: TRBJ1-2
d_call: .
v_call: TRBV27
cdr3_nt: TGTGCCAGCAGTTCTCAAGGGGTCGGCTACACCTTC
cdr3_aa: CASSSQGVGYTF

clone_size: .
j_call: TRBJ2-7
d_call: .
v_call: TRBV5-8
cdr3_nt: TGTGCCAGCAGCCCCTCGGGACTTCTAAGGTCCTACGAGCAGTACTTC
cdr3_aa: CASSPSGLLRSYEQYF

clone_size: .
j_call: TRBJ2-3
d_call: .
v_call: TRBV24-1
cdr3_nt: TGTGCCACGCAAGCGGCACCGTGGGATACGCAGTATTTT
cdr3_aa: CATQAAPWDTQYF

clone_size: .
j_call: TRBJ1-1
d_call: TRBD1
v_call: TRBV7-2
cdr3_nt: TGTGCCAGCAGCTTACACGGACAGGGGGCGGGAGAAGCTTTCTTT
cdr3_aa: CASSLHGQGAGEAFF

clone_size: .
j_call: TRBJ2-2
d_call: .
v_call: TRBV28
cdr3_nt: TGTGCCAGCAGTTTTGAGGCCGGGGAGCTGTTTTTT
cdr3_aa: CASSFEAGELFF